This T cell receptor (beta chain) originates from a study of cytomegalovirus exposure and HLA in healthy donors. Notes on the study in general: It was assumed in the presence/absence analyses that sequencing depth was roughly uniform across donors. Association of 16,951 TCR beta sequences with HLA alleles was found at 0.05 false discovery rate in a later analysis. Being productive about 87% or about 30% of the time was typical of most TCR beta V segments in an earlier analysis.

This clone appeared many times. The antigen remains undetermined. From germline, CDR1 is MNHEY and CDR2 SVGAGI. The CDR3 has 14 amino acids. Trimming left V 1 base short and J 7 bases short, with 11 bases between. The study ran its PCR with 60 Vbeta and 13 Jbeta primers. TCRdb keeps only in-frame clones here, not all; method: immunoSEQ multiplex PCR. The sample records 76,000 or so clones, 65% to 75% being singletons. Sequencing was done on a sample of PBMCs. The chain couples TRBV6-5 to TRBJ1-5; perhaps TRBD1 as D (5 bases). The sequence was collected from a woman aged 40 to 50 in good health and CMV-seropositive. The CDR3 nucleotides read TGTGCCAGCAGTTACTTGGCAGGGCAACAGCCCCAGCATTTT. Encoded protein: CASSYLAGQQPQHF.